What follows describes a single T cell receptor (beta chain). Germline assignment: CDR1 MDHEN and CDR2 SYDVKM. V lost 6 bases, J lost 8 bases, and 13 bases stayed unmatched. The CDR3 covers 16 residues. Reverse transcribing all isolated RNA meant expressed TCRB transcripts were sequenced. Only in-frame clones appear in the TCRdb table, and some are missing; sequencing was by immunoSEQ multiplex PCR. The sample lists 300,000 to 350,000 clones, 6.5% to 10% occurring once. This sample is part of a study of beta chain features in type 1 diabetes. V is TRBV28 and J is TRBJ2-1, with 10 bases matching TRBD2. The sample was central memory CD4+ T cells from blood. The sequence came from a woman aged 18-29 years in good health. The CDR3 loop is CASSPWLAGDRYEQFF. Here the CDR3 DNA reads TGTGCCAGCAGCCCCTGGCTAGCGGGAGATAGGTATGAGCAGTTCTTC.